The T cell receptor (beta chain) under discussion was sequenced for a study of CD8 T cells in Susac syndrome. The study sequenced TCR beta in blood CD8+ and CD4+ T cells. The multiple sclerosis controls comprised treatment-naive patients whose relapsing-remitting disease was stable or active. Negative isolation was used for CD8+ and CD4+ T cells and FACS enrichment for TEMRA cells. The authors reverse transcribed roughly 0.5 to 1 ug RNA with random hexamers. TCRdb re-analysed the immunoSEQ multiplex PCR reads in MiXCR, keeping a single row per CDR3 protein. In the table there are hundreds of thousands of distinct CDR3 sequences, 80% to 95% of which are singletons. This CDR3 is 15 amino acids long.

The receptor was derived from a human donor with multiple sclerosis. The sequencing sample was made of CD8+ T cells from PBMCs. The V gene is TRBV21-1, the J gene TRBJ1-5. TRBV21-1 is a recognized pseudogene. CDR3 sequence reads: CASSKGQRGYQPQHF. The CDR3 DNA sequence: TGTGCCAGCAGCAAAGGGCAGCGGGGGTATCAGCCCCAGCATTTT.